These T cell receptor beta chains were read from a single sample in a study of neurological immune-mediated disorders. MiXCR was run by TCRdb on the 5' RACE reads, yielding one entry per CDR3 protein. The sample shows approximately 100,000 distinct CDR3 sequences, approximately 3.5% of them seen only once. Sequenced: PBMCs. The receptor set was obtained from a woman in her fifties or sixties with multiple sclerosis. Both conserved end residues are part of each CDR3. Fields, in order: clone size, V gene, D gene, J gene, CDR3 DNA, CDR3 protein. A D gene is named only where the DNA matches it firmly. Size is omitted from some rows. Given values are once, few, many or a class for expanded clones.

many	TRBV18	-	TRBJ1-6	TGTGCCAGCTCACCACCGGCTCGGACCGATTCACCCCTCCACTTT	CASSPPARTDSPLHF
many	TRBV25-1	-	TRBJ1-1	TGTGCCAGCAGTGACGTCAGGGGTGAAGCTTTCTTT	CASSDVRGEAFF
many	TRBV20-1	TRBD2	TRBJ2-7	TGCAGTGCCTCAATAGGGGCAGGACTAGCCAACGAGCAGTACTTC	CSASIGAGLANEQYF
many	TRBV20-1	-	TRBJ1-6	TGCAGTGCTAGAGAAGAAAGTCCCCTCCACTTT	CSAREESPLHF
many	TRBV10-3	-	TRBJ1-2	TGTGCCATCAACCTGGGATCTTACGGCTACACCTTC	CAINLGSYGYTF
many	TRBV6-5	-	TRBJ2-1	TGTGCCAGCAGTACCTCGTACGGAGCTTACAATGAGCAGTTCTTC	CASSTSYGAYNEQFF
many	TRBV7-2	TRBD2	TRBJ2-3	TGTGCCAGCAGCCCAGGACTAGCGGTGGATACGCAGTATTTT	CASSPGLAVDTQYF
many	TRBV20-1	-	TRBJ1-1	TGCAGTGCTAGAGTGGGCGGCGGAAAGTGGAACACTGAAGCTTTCTTT	CSARVGGGKWNTEAFF
-	TRBV4-3	-	TRBJ1-4	TGCGCCAGACCGTGGGGGACTAATGAAAAACTGTTTTTT	CARPWGTNEKLFF
many	TRBV12-3/TRBV12-4	-	TRBJ1-2	TGTGCCAGCAGATCAGGGTTCGACTATGGCTACACCTTC	CASRSGFDYGYTF
many	TRBV4-1	-	TRBJ1-5	TGCGCCAGCAGCCAAGGTACGGGGGTCCTCCATCAGCCCCAGCATTTT	CASSQGTGVLHQPQHF
many	TRBV12-3/TRBV12-4	-	TRBJ2-7	TGTGCCAGCAGTTCCCAGGCTAGCGTCGGCTACGAGCAGTACTTC	CASSSQASVGYEQYF
many	TRBV5-1	TRBD2	TRBJ2-1	TGCGCCAGCAGGTCCGCGGGGGGGCCGGACAATGAGCAGTTCTTC	CASRSAGGPDNEQFF
many	TRBV6-5	-	TRBJ1-1	TGTGCCAGCAGCACCCGAGGGGCGCGAACTGAAGCTTTCTTT	CASSTRGARTEAFF
many	TRBV27	TRBD2	TRBJ2-1	TGTGCCAGCAGTTATCCGGGGGGAGGGTCCTACAATGAGCAGTTCTTC	CASSYPGGGSYNEQFF
many	TRBV6-6	-	TRBJ2-3	TGTGCCAGCACGGGGGGCAGTCTGGATACGCAGTATTTT	CASTGGSLDTQYF
many	TRBV7-9	TRBD1	TRBJ2-1	TGTGCCAGCAGCCCCTCGACAGGGCCACAGTTCTTC	CASSPSTGPQFF
many	TRBV12-3/TRBV12-4	-	TRBJ1-5	TGTGCCAGCAGTTTTTCAGGGGATAGCAATCAGCCCCAGCATTTT	CASSFSGDSNQPQHF
many	TRBV4-1	-	TRBJ2-3	TGCGCCAGCAGCCAAGCCTTACATAGCACAGATACGCAGTATTTT	CASSQALHSTDTQYF
-	TRBV5-1	TRBD2	TRBJ2-7	TGCGCCAGCAGCGGGGGACTAGCGGGCTACGAGCAGTACTTC	CASSGGLAGYEQYF
many	TRBV3-1	-	TRBJ2-7	TGTGCCAGCAGCCAAGACGGCTCGACTCTCTTGTACCGTTCCTACGAGCAGTACTTC	CASSQDGSTLLYRSYEQYF
many	TRBV7-9	TRBD1	TRBJ2-1	TGTGCCAGCAGCTTATGGACAGGCAGCCTCTCCTACAATGAGCAGTTCTTC	CASSLWTGSLSYNEQFF
many	TRBV15	-	TRBJ1-3	TGTGCCACCAGCAGAGCCGGCTTGTCTGGAAACACCATATATTTT	CATSRAGLSGNTIYF
many	TRBV7-9	-	TRBJ1-4	TGTGCCAGCAGCTTAGTGCGAACCAGAAATGAAAAACTGTTTTTT	CASSLVRTRNEKLFF
many	TRBV5-1	TRBD1	TRBJ1-5	TGCGCCAGCAGCCCGGGACAGGCGAATCAGCCCCAGCATTTT	CASSPGQANQPQHF
many	TRBV20-1	TRBD2	TRBJ2-3	TGCAGTGCTAGTCCTACCCGGGGGGGCACAGATACGCAGTATTTT	CSASPTRGGTDTQYF
many	TRBV5-1	-	TRBJ2-2	TGCGCCAGCAGCTTGGAACCCACCGGGGAGCTGTTTTTT	CASSLEPTGELFF
many	TRBV5-1	-	TRBJ2-1	TGCGCCAGCAGCTTGACAGACAGCTCCTACAATGAGCAGTTCTTC	CASSLTDSSYNEQFF
few	TRBV4-1	-	TRBJ1-1	TGCGCCAGCAGCCAATCGTGGGGCGGCACTGAAGCTTTCTTT	CASSQSWGGTEAFF
many	TRBV7-8	TRBD1	TRBJ1-5	TGTGCCAGCAATAAAGGAAGCAGGGGGAATCAGCCCCAGCATTTT	CASNKGSRGNQPQHF
many	TRBV15	TRBD2	TRBJ2-7	TGTGCCACCAGCAGAGTACTAGCGGGGGGGTCCTACGAGCAGTACTTC	CATSRVLAGGSYEQYF
many	TRBV7-3	TRBD2	TRBJ2-1	TGTGCCAGCAGCTTAATCCCACTAGCGGATGCTACCTACAATGAGCAGTTCTTC	CASSLIPLADATYNEQFF
many	TRBV9	-	TRBJ2-3	TGTGCCAGCAGCCTGACCCCAAGCACAGATACGCAGTATTTT	CASSLTPSTDTQYF
-	TRBV14	-	TRBJ2-3	TGTGCCAGCAGCCAACTGTCCTCTAGCACAGATACGCAGTATTTT	CASSQLSSSTDTQYF
many	TRBV10-3	-	TRBJ2-1	TGTGCCATCAGTGCGGGCGGGGGCCCCAATGAGCAGTTCTTC	CAISAGGGPNEQFF
-	TRBV7-3	-	TRBJ1-5	TGTGCTGAAACCCACGGGAGCAATCAGCCCCAGCATTTT	CAETHGSNQPQHF
few	TRBV20-1	-	TRBJ2-6	TGCAGTGCTGTAGGTGGCTCTGGGGCCAACGTCCTGACTTTC	CSAVGGSGANVLTF
many	TRBV12-5	-	TRBJ2-1	TGTGCTAGTGGTTTGCTCAGGGGGGCCTCTTACAATGAGCAGTTCTTC	CASGLLRGASYNEQFF
few	TRBV6-2/TRBV6-3	-	TRBJ2-3	TGTGCCAGCAGCCCCGCCGGGGTAGGGGGCACAGATACGCAGTATTTT	CASSPAGVGGTDTQYF
many	TRBV10-3	-	TRBJ2-3	TGTGCCATCAGTGAGAGAATGGGACAAAGCACAGATACGCAGTATTTT	CAISERMGQSTDTQYF
many	TRBV16	TRBD1	TRBJ2-7	TGTGCCAGCAGCCAATCCGGACAGGCCTACGAGCAGTACTTC	CASSQSGQAYEQYF
many	TRBV7-9	TRBD1	TRBJ1-5	TGTGCCAGCAGCCGCACAGGGGCATCGGTCAATCAGCCCCAGCATTTT	CASSRTGASVNQPQHF
many	TRBV28	-	TRBJ2-7	TGTGCCAGCAGTTCAGAGTCACGGGGAATCCTAATCGACGAGCAGTACTTC	CASSSESRGILIDEQYF
many	TRBV20-1	-	TRBJ2-7	TGCAGTGCTAGAGACCCGGGTCAGAGACCCTACGAGCAGTACTTC	CSARDPGQRPYEQYF
many	TRBV5-1	-	TRBJ2-1	TGCGCCAGCAGCCCCGGGGGTGGGGGCGCGTTTAATGAGCAGTTCTTC	CASSPGGGGAFNEQFF
many	TRBV7-9	TRBD1	TRBJ2-7	TGTGCCAGCGGCCCCCAAGCAGGGGGATACGAGCAGTACTTC	CASGPQAGGYEQYF
many	TRBV7-2	TRBD1	TRBJ1-3	TGTGCCAGCAACACCCTCGGGACAGGGGGAGGAAACACCATATATTTT	CASNTLGTGGGNTIYF
many	TRBV3-1	TRBD2	TRBJ2-3	TGTGCCAGCAGGTTCGGGGGGGTTGTAGATACGCAGTATTTT	CASRFGGVVDTQYF
many	TRBV6-2/TRBV6-3	-	TRBJ2-3	TGTGCCAGCGTGGATCCGGGGAGGGATACGCAGTATTTT	CASVDPGRDTQYF
many	TRBV20-1	-	TRBJ2-5	TGCAGTGCTAGAGATTTGGGGCTGACACAAGAGACCCAGTACTTC	CSARDLGLTQETQYF
many	TRBV10-3	TRBD2	TRBJ2-5	TGTGCCATCAACAGCGGGGGGGAAGAGACCCAGTACTTC	CAINSGGEETQYF
many	TRBV9	-	TRBJ2-7	TGTGCCAGCAGCGCGGGACTCCCGTACTACGAGCAGTACTTC	CASSAGLPYYEQYF